The 19 T cell receptor beta chains below all came from one sample that was sequenced in a study of identical twins. TCRdb analysed the 5' RACE reads with MiXCR anew, one entry per CDR3 protein. Of 550,000 to 700,000 distinct CDR3 sequences listed, 9.6% are singletons. These data were likewise used in another study, on yellow fever vaccine responses in identical twins.

The specimen was PBMCs. The receptors were gathered from a woman between 18 and 29 years old in good health.

The chain is built from TRBV11-2 and TRBJ2-7; D call uncertain. The germline CDR1 and CDR2 sequences are SGHAT and FQNNGV. This CDR3 has 15 residues. V dropped 4 bases and J dropped 3 bases, with 16 bases sitting between them. The CDR3 nucleotides are TGTGCCAGCAGCTCACGGAGAGGCTCGCGCTACGAGCAGTACTTC. Encoded protein: CASSSRRGSRYEQYF.

This clonotype was seen a handful of times. The V gene is TRBV20-1, the J gene TRBJ2-7, with D possibly TRBD1 on 6 matching bases. Trimming removed 1 base from V and 0 bases from J, with 10 bases in between. The germline V gene encodes CDR1 DFQATT and CDR2 SNEGSKA (reference sequence). The CDR3 runs to 14 residues. The DNA for the CDR3 is TGCAGTGCTAGAGTTGGACAGCTCTCCTACGAGCAGTACTTC. Its protein product is CSARVGQLSYEQYF.

The rearrangement joins TRBV4-3 to TRBJ2-7; tentatively, D is TRBD1 (5 bases). CDR1 LGHNA and CDR2 YSLEER come from the germline V gene. CDR3 size: 15 residues. With 0 bases removed from V and 7 bases from J, the gap between germline ends came to 16 bases. The CDR3 nucleotides read TGCGCCAGCAGCCAAGATGGCAGGGTCGGTTATGAGCAGTACTTC. Its protein product is CASSQDGRVGYEQYF.

This clonotype was observed a handful of times. The chain combines TRBV7-2 with TRBJ1-2; 8 bases map to TRBD1. The CDR3 spans 15 residues. The J segment lost 7 bases and the V segment lost 3 bases, leaving 10 bases of the junction unmatched. Germline V CDR1 and CDR2: SGHTA, FQGNSA. The CDR3 sequence is CASSFASGGAFGYTF. The CDR3 DNA follows: TGTGCCAGCAGCTTCGCGTCAGGGGGCGCGTTTGGCTACACCTTC.

V is TRBV28 and J is TRBJ2-1, with TRBD1 matching over 7 bases. Per the germline V gene, CDR1 is MDHEN and CDR2 is SYDVKM. V trimming: 5 bases; J trimming: 8 bases; junction bases outside the gene matches: 12. The CDR3 has 15 amino acids. CDR3 nucleotide sequence: TGTGCCAGCAGTGCCCCCGGGACAGCGAGGTATGAGCAGTTCTTC. It codes for CASSAPGTARYEQFF.

This clonotype was seen only a few times. This rearrangement joins TRBV25-1 to TRBJ2-3; 10 nucleotides align to TRBD2. Germline CDR1 is MGHDK and CDR2 is SYGVNS. With 1 base clipped from V and 3 bases from J, the junction kept 10 bases outside the gene matches. The CDR3 sequence is 18 residues long. The CDR3 spells CASSEWAGSGRKTDTQYF. CDR3 DNA sequence: TGTGCCAGCAGTGAATGGGCGGGTAGCGGGAGGAAAACAGATACGCAGTATTTT.

The chain links TRBV12-3 or TRBV12-4 to TRBJ1-1; TRBD1 is a possible D gene (6 bases). This CDR3 comprises 16 residues. Trimming took off 7 bases at V and 5 bases at J, with 23 bases between the two ends. The CDR3 nucleotides read TGTGCCAGCACCTTACGTTCCGGGCAGGGGTGGACTGAAGCTTTCTTT. Amino acid sequence: CASTLRSGQGWTEAFF.

The sample holds a few counts of this clonotype. V is TRBV28 and J is TRBJ2-3, with 8 bases matching TRBD1. V was pared by 6 bases and J by 0 bases, with 5 bases of the junction left unmatched. Germline assignment: CDR1 MDHEN and CDR2 SYDVKM. This CDR3 contains 15 residues. CDR3 bases: TGTGCCAGCAGGGACAGGGTTTCTAGCACAGATACGCAGTATTTT. This translates into CASRDRVSSTDTQYF.

The chain joins TRBV7-2 to TRBJ1-1; possible D gene TRBD1, 5 bases. Per germline, CDR1 SGHTA and CDR2 FQGNSA. The CDR3 is made up of 14 amino acids. V was clipped by 4 bases and J by 5 bases, with 14 bases between them. The CDR3, as DNA: TGTGCCAGCAGCTCCTCACCGGGGGATACTGAAGCTTTCTTT. Translation gives CASSSSPGDTEAFF.

This clonotype was found many times. This chain connects TRBV5-1 to TRBJ2-3; D assignment may be TRBD1 or TRBD2 (5 bases each). Trimming stripped 0 bases from V and 2 bases from J, with 13 bases between. This CDR3 is 16 amino acids long. CDR1 is SGHRS, CDR2 YFSETQ, per germline. The CDR3 here is CASSLAGTGPTDTQYF. DNA of the CDR3: TGCGCCAGCAGCTTGGCCGGGACGGGGCCCACAGATACGCAGTATTTT.

The chain combines TRBV10-3 with TRBJ2-7; possibly TRBD2 for D (5 bases). The ends were cut back, 3 bases at V and 6 bases at J, with 12 bases in the middle. The CDR3 extends over 13 amino acids. Germline CDR1 and CDR2: ENHRY and SYGVKD. The CDR3 reads CAISEGRAGEQYF. The DNA of the CDR3 is TGTGCCATCAGTGAAGGAAGGGCGGGCGAGCAGTACTTC.

Many counts were recorded for this clonotype. V and J are TRBV5-6 and TRBJ2-6; D is possibly TRBD2 (6 bases). The CDR3 is 16 residues long. V was trimmed by 6 bases and J by 2 bases, leaving 15 bases between them. Germline-derived CDR1 and CDR2 are SGHDT and YYEEEE. The CDR3 here is CASTYGTATGANVLTF. The CDR3 DNA reads as TGTGCCAGCACCTACGGGACTGCCACTGGGGCCAACGTCCTGACTTTC.

This clonotype was seen a handful of times. V usage is TRBV29-1 and J usage is TRBJ2-7; either TRBD1 or TRBD2 may fit D (5 bases each). CDR1 is SQVTM, CDR2 ANQGSEA, per germline. The V end lost 8 bases, the J end lost 11 bases, and 25 bases lay between the germline ends. CDR3 length: 13 residues. CDR3 sequence reads: CSPKLYGDLGKYF. The CDR3 DNA follows: TGCAGCCCTAAATTATATGGGGACCTAGGAAAGTACTTC.

The chain links TRBV18 to TRBJ2-3, with a tentative D call TRBD2 (6 bases). CDR1 is KGHSH and CDR2 is LQKENI in the germline V gene. The germline V and J ends were trimmed by 0 bases and 2 bases, with 12 bases remaining between them. The CDR3 has 16 amino acids. The CDR3 reads CASSPPIGSPTDTQYF. CDR3 DNA sequence: TGTGCCAGCTCACCACCGATCGGGAGCCCCACAGATACGCAGTATTTT.

This clonotype was detected ten times or more. As DNA, the CDR3 is TGCGCCAGCAGCCAGTCAGCGGTGGAGGGGTACAATGAGCAGTTCTTC. Residues: CASSQSAVEGYNEQFF. V gene TRBV5-1 combines with J gene TRBJ2-1; D perhaps matches TRBD2 (6 bases). CDR3 size: 16 residues. CDR1 is SGHRS and CDR2 is YFSETQ in the germline V gene. Between the trimmed V and J ends, which lost 4 bases and 4 bases, there was a span of 18 bases. Based on the CDR3 plus reference TRBV5-1 and TRBJ2-1, the full variable domain is KAGVTQTPRYLIKTRGQQVTLSCSPISGHRSVSWYQQTPGQGLQFLFEYFSETQRNKGNFPGRFSGRQFSNSRSEMNVSTLELGDSALYLCASSQSAVEGYNEQFFGPGTRLTVL.

This clonotype came up a few times. The chain carries TRBV14 and TRBJ2-2; 11 bases are shared with TRBD2. This CDR3 is built from 18 residues. Germline assignment: CDR1 SGHDN and CDR2 FVKESK. Trimming removed 4 bases from V and 5 bases from J; junction bases left unmatched: 12. CDR3 amino acids: CASSRGTSGLTWTGELFF. DNA for the CDR3: TGTGCCAGCAGCCGGGGGACTAGCGGCCTCACCTGGACCGGGGAGCTGTTTTTT.

The chain has TRBV4-3 and TRBJ2-1, with a possible D match to TRBD2 (5 bases). Germline assignment: CDR1 LGHNA and CDR2 YSLEER. The length of the CDR3 is 16 residues. V shed 1 base and J shed 0 bases, with 10 bases lying between them. The CDR3 DNA follows: TGCGCCAGCAGCCAAGCATTCCGGGACTCCTACAATGAGCAGTTCTTC. Translation: CASSQAFRDSYNEQFF.

This clonotype was recorded at least ten times. The chain couples TRBV7-9 to TRBJ2-1; 9 nucleotides line up with TRBD2. The CDR3 is 15 amino acids. The germline V gene has CDR1 SEHNR and CDR2 FQNEAQ (reference sequence). Losses at the gene ends were 3 bases for V and 4 bases for J; bases not matched to a gene: 4. CDR3 loop: CASSFMTSGYNEQFF. In nucleotides, the CDR3 is TGTGCCAGCAGCTTCATGACTAGCGGATACAATGAGCAGTTCTTC.

Only a few counts were recorded for this clonotype. The chain is built from TRBV9 and TRBJ2-3, with D possibly TRBD2 on 5 matching bases. Per germline, CDR1 SGDLS and CDR2 YYNGEE. CDR3 length: 16 amino acids. Trimming took off 0 bases at V and 2 bases at J, with 13 bases between the two ends. CDR3 sequence reads: CASSVAGSSVTDTQYF. In nucleotides, the CDR3 is TGTGCCAGCAGCGTAGCTGGGAGTAGCGTCACAGATACGCAGTATTTT. The full variable domain, completed using reference TRBV9 and TRBJ2-3, is DSGVTQTPKHLITATGQRVTLRCSPRSGDLSVYWYQQSLDQGLQFLIQYYNGEERAKGNILERFSAQQFPDLHSELNLSSLELGDSALYFCASSVAGSSVTDTQYFGPGTRLTVL.